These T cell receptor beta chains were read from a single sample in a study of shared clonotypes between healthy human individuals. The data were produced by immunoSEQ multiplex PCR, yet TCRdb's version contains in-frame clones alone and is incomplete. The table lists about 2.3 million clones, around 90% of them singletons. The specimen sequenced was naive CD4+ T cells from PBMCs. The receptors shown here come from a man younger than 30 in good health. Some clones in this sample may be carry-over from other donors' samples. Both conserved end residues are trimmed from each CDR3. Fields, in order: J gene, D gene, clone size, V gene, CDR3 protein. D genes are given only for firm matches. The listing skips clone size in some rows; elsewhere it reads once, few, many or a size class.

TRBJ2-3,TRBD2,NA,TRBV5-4,ASSWPREIADTQY
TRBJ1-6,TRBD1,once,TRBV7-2,ASSLQGGRDSPLH
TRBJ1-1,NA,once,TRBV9,ASSVGRGGVNTEAF
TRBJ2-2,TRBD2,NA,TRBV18,ASSQGLAGTGELF
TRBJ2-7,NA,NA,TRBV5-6,ASSPWGRGREQY
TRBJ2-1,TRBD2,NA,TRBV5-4,ASSFLAGDSYNEQF
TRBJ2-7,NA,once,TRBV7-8,ASSLSGGGSYEQY
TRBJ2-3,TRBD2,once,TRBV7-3,ASSQGLAGPSDTQY
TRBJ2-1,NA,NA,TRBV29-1,SVSDDSYNEQF
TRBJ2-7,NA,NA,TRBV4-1,ASSQLQVSYEQY
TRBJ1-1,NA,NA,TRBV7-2,ASSSAPRTEAF
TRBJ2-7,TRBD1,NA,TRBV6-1,ASSDRQGAEQY
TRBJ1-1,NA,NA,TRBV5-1,ASSAGSANTEAF
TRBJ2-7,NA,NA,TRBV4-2,ASSQGSGSYEQY
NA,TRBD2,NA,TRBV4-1,ASSPVGRESYEQY
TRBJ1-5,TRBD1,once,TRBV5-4,ASSCSDRVGNQPQH